The subject of this entry is one TCR beta chain. The sample is drawn from a study of blood T cell repertoires in COVID-19. CDR3 length equals 14 residues. Trimming stripped 0 bases from V and 1 base from J, with 6 bases between. CDR1 and CDR2 from the germline V gene are SGHNT and YENEEA. Living in under 30 US areas, the participants were between roughly 18 and 90 years of age. In Cohort 3, a recovered donor had either two negative PCRs, clearance, or symptom resolution. In the study's own analysis: Nucleated cell counts were estimated from reference gene primer amplification. Repertoires were generated with immunoSEQ multiplex PCR, while TCRdb's copy carries only in-frame clones and drops some. V and J calls and clone size follow that table, whereas D and trimming were derived from the DNA. This table has roughly 310,000 clones, around nine tenths appearing once.

The clonotype was recovered from a woman aged 40-49 years who had recovered from COVID-19. The sequenced material came from PBMCs or T cells enriched from blood (not recorded which). V usage is TRBV11-3 and J usage is TRBJ1-1; D gene unclear. The CDR3 DNA is TGTGCCAGCAGCTTAGATACAGCGAACACTGAAGCTTTCTTT. It yields the protein CASSLDTANTEAFF. Drawing the rest from reference TRBV11-3 and TRBJ1-1, the complete variable domain is EAGVVQSPRYKIIEKKQPVAFWCNPISGHNTLYWYLQNLGQGPELLIRYENEEAVDDSQLPKDRFSAERLKGVDSTLKIQPAELGDSAVYLCASSLDTANTEAFFGQGTRLTVV.